The text below deals with one T cell receptor beta chain. The antigen remains undetermined. Amplification used 60 Vbeta primers and 13 Jbeta primers. As processed by the authors: In a later analysis, 79 million or so unique TCR beta chains included roughly 11 million shared by two or more donors. Method: immunoSEQ multiplex PCR; TCRdb's copy keeps in-frame clones and lacks some. V and J calls and clone size are given by that table; D and trimming were obtained from the DNA. The data hold around 100,000 clones, with 75% to 85% observed a single time. From germline, CDR1 is GTSNPN and CDR2 SVGIG (reference sequence). The CDR3 contains 12 residues. The V and J ends lost 4 bases and 1 base respectively, with 6 bases between them. The sample comes from a study of cytomegalovirus exposure and HLA in healthy donors. General study results and limits: Reported results showed that the classifier diagnosed cytomegalovirus status with high specificity and sensitivity. Most TCR sequences were rare, but some public TCRs occurred in many donors.

Unrecorded immune exposure was likely among donors, who were nominally healthy when sampled. This chain joins TRBV30 and TRBJ2-3; the D gene is possibly TRBD1 (6 bases). The receptor's source is a young woman in good health and CMV-seropositive. Specimen: PBMCs. The CDR3 nucleotides read TGTGCCTGGACAGGGGGCACAGATACGCAGTATTTT. This codes for CAWTGGTDTQYF.